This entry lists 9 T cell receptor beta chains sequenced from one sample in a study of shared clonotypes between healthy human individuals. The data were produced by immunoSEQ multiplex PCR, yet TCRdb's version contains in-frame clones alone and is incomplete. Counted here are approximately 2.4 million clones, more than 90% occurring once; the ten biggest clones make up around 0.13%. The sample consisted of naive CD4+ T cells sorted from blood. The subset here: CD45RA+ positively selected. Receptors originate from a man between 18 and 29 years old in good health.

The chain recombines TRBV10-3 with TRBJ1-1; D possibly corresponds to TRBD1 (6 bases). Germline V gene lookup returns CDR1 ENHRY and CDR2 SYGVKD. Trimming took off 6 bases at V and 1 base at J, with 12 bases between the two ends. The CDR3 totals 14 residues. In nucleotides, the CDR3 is TGTGCCATCAGGAATTACAGGGAGAACACTGAAGCTTTCTTT. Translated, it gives CAIRNYRENTEAFF.

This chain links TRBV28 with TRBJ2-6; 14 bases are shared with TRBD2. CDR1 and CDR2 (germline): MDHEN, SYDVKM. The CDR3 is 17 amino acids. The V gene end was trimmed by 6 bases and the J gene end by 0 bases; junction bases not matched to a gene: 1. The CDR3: CASRGLAGDSGANVLTF. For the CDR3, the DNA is TGTGCCAGCAGGGGACTAGCGGGGGACTCTGGGGCCAACGTCCTGACTTTC.

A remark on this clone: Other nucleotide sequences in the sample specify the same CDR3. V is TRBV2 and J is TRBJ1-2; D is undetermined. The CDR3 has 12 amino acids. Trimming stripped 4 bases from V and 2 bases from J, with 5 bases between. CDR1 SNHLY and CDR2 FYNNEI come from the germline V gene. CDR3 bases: TGTGCCAGCAGTGCCATAAACTATGGCTACACCTTC. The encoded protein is CASSAINYGYTF.

The CDR3 DNA is TGCAGCGTGATAGCGGGTTCACCGTTCTTC. This codes for CSVIAGSPFF. The chain couples TRBV29-1 to TRBJ2-1, with 7 positions matching TRBD2. Germline values: CDR1 SQVTM, CDR2 ANQGSEA. Unmatched junction bases numbered 8, after V lost 6 bases and J lost 15 bases. The CDR3 has 10 residues.

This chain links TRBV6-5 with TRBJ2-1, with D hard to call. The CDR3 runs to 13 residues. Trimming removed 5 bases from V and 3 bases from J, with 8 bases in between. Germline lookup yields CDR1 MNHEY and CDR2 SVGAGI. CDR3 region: CASSRAFYNEQFF. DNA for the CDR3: TGTGCCAGCAGTCGAGCTTTCTACAATGAGCAGTTCTTC.

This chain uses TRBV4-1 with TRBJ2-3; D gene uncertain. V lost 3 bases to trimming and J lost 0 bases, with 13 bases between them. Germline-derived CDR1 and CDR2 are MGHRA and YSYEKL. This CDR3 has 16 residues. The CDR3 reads CASSHGVLSSTDTQYF. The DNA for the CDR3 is TGCGCCAGCAGCCACGGAGTACTTAGTAGCACAGATACGCAGTATTTT.

The CDR3 DNA follows: TGCGCCAGCTGCCGCGGACAGGGGATTGGGACCTACGAGCAGTACTTC. This encodes CASCRGQGIGTYEQYF. V is TRBV5-1 and J is TRBJ2-7; TRBD1 aligns across 9 bases. CDR3 length equals 16 residues. Germline V gene lookup returns CDR1 SGHRS and CDR2 YFSETQ. Trimming took 7 bases from V and 2 from J; bases not matched to a gene: 13.

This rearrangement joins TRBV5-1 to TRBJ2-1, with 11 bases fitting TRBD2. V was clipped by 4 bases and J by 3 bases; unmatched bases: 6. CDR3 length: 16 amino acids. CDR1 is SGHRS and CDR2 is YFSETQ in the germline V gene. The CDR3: CASSPGLADLYNEQFF. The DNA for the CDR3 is TGCGCCAGCAGCCCGGGACTAGCGGACCTCTACAATGAGCAGTTCTTC.

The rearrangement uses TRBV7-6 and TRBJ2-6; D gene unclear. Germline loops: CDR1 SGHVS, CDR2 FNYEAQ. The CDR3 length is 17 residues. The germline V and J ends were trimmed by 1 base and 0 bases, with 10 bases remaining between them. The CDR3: CASSLGSRSSGANVLTF. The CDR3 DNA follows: TGTGCCAGCAGCTTAGGGTCAAGGAGCTCTGGGGCCAACGTCCTGACTTTC.